The 20 T cell receptor beta chains below were found in one sample sequenced in a study of blood T cell repertoires in COVID-19. Produced via immunoSEQ multiplex PCR; TCRdb's table is partial and in-frame only. The sample has about 140,000 clones, around 82% seen once. The sequenced material came from peripheral blood. The receptors here all came from a human donor in a cohort sampled during active COVID-19.

V is TRBV3-1 (or the pseudogene TRBV3-2) and J is TRBJ1-4; possibly TRBD1 for D (5 bases). The germline CDR1 and CDR2 sequences are LGHDT and YNNKEL (reference sequence). V was cut by 6 bases and J by 3 bases, with 8 bases left in between. The CDR3 runs 13 residues. CDR3 in amino acids: CASRAGSNEKLFF. The CDR3 DNA follows: TGTGCCAGCAGAGCAGGGTCTAATGAAAAACTGTTTTTT.

The chain links TRBV2 to TRBJ2-3; 7 positions match TRBD2. Germline V CDR1 and CDR2: SNHLY, FYNNEI. This CDR3 spans 14 amino acids. Trimming at V came to 6 bases and at J to 8 bases, leaving 11 bases not matched to a gene. The CDR3 reads CASRPSGPLGTQYF. The CDR3 region has the DNA TGTGCCAGCAGGCCTAGCGGACCACTGGGTACGCAGTATTTT.

The rearrangement uses TRBV2 and TRBJ1-5; D possibly corresponds to TRBD1 (5 bases). Germline CDR1 and CDR2: SNHLY and FYNNEI. Trimming cost V 6 bases and J 9 bases, with 18 bases left between them. This CDR3 has 14 amino acids. Here the CDR3 reads CASRQNDGTGPQHF. The CDR3 region has the DNA TGTGCCAGCAGGCAAAATGACGGAACAGGGCCCCAGCATTTT.

The chain links TRBV7-2 to TRBJ1-2, with 11 bases lining up with TRBD1. The CDR3 is 17 amino acids. Germline CDR1 and CDR2: SGHTA and FQGNSA. J lost 2 bases, V lost 1 base, and 6 bases had no gene match. The CDR3 is CASSLGPGQGANYGYTF. Written as DNA, the CDR3 is TGTGCCAGCAGCTTAGGCCCCGGACAGGGGGCGAACTATGGCTACACCTTC.

This clone has more than one count but fewer than ten. The genes are TRBV7-8 and TRBJ2-2; D not certain. V was cut by 5 bases and J by 2 bases, with 9 bases left in between. The CDR3 sequence is 14 residues long. Germline CDR1 reads SGHVS; CDR2 reads FQNEAQ. CDR3 coding DNA: TGTGCCAGCAGCAAGACACTTAACACCGGGGAGCTGTTTTTT. This translates into CASSKTLNTGELFF.

This chain joins TRBV5-1 and TRBJ1-1; no clear D. Germline CDR1 reads SGHRS; CDR2 reads YFSETQ. This CDR3 has 15 amino acids. Trimming pared 0 bases from V and 1 base from J, leaving 10 bases between. The CDR3 DNA sequence: TGCGCCAGCAGCTTGGGATCGGTTCCGAACACTGAAGCTTTCTTT. Translation gives CASSLGSVPNTEAFF.

The V and J genes are TRBV25-1 and TRBJ1-4, with a tentative D call TRBD1 (5 bases). The CDR3 is made up of 15 amino acids. Per germline, CDR1 MGHDK and CDR2 SYGVNS. V dropped 1 base and J dropped 8 bases, with 14 bases sitting between them. Here the CDR3 reads CASSELGGSGEKLFF. The CDR3 DNA reads as TGTGCCAGCAGTGAATTGGGGGGATCTGGGGAAAAACTGTTTTTT.

The chain carries TRBV7-3 and TRBJ2-6, with a tentative D call TRBD1 (5 bases). The germline CDR1 and CDR2 sequences are SGHTA and FQGTGA. V was clipped by 1 base and J by 1 base, with 11 bases between them. The CDR3 has 17 amino acids. CDR3 loop: CASSLRTPVSGANVLTF. CDR3 DNA sequence: TGTGCCAGCAGCTTAAGGACACCAGTTTCTGGGGCCAACGTCCTGACTTTC. Complete variable domain (other parts from reference TRBV7-3 and TRBJ2-6): GAGVSQTPSNKVTEKGKYVELRCDPISGHTALYWYRQSLGQGPEFLIYFQGTGAADDSGLPNDRFFAVRPEGSVSTLKIQRTERGDSAVYLCASSLRTPVSGANVLTFGAGSRLTVL.

This clone was seen a single time. The chain couples TRBV12-3 or TRBV12-4 to TRBJ1-1; D possibly corresponds to TRBD1 (5 bases). V was cut by 6 bases and J by 6 bases, with 14 bases left in between. The CDR3 has 13 residues. The CDR3 spells CASSPKGVAEAFF. The CDR3 nucleotides are TGTGCCAGCAGCCCTAAAGGGGTGGCTGAAGCTTTCTTT.

The chain recombines TRBV9 with TRBJ2-5; D not resolved. The CDR3 has 14 amino acids. V was shortened by 0 bases and J by 2 bases, with 8 bases between the two germline ends. Per the germline V gene, CDR1 is SGDLS and CDR2 is YYNGEE. CDR3 DNA: TGTGCCAGCAGCGTAGGATTACAACAAGAGACCCAGTACTTC. Amino acids: CASSVGLQQETQYF.

The chain carries TRBV10-3 and TRBJ1-2; TRBD1 is a possible D gene (6 bases). The germline CDR1 and CDR2 sequences are ENHRY and SYGVKD. This CDR3 comprises 13 residues. Trimming cost V 2 bases and J 8 bases, with 12 bases left between them. The CDR3 reads CAISELRGGGYTF. CDR3 in DNA: TGTGCCATCAGTGAGCTCAGGGGTGGCGGCTACACCTTC.

The genes are TRBV25-1 and TRBJ2-2, with 7 bases fitting TRBD1. CDR1 and CDR2 from the germline V gene are MGHDK and SYGVNS. This CDR3 is built from 14 residues. The V gene end was trimmed by 2 bases and the J gene end by 9 bases; junction bases not matched to a gene: 6. The CDR3 reads CASSEQQGFRELFF. The CDR3, as DNA: TGTGCCAGCAGTGAACAACAGGGGTTCCGGGAGCTGTTTTTT.

The rearrangement links TRBV5-5 to TRBJ2-7, with a tentative D call TRBD2 (6 bases). CDR1 is SGHKS and CDR2 is YYEKEE in the germline V gene (reference sequence). The ends were cut back, 5 bases at V and 0 bases at J, with 15 bases in the middle. This CDR3 has 15 amino acids. CDR3 loop: CASRTYPGGSYEQYV. CDR3 sequence (DNA): TGTGCCAGCAGGACATACCCCGGGGGCTCCTACGAGCAGTACGTC.

This chain connects TRBV5-1 to TRBJ1-2; no firm D call. Germline-derived CDR1 and CDR2 are SGHRS and YFSETQ. The CDR3 consists of 15 residues. The ends were cut back, 2 bases at V and 2 bases at J, with 13 bases in the middle. As DNA, the CDR3 is TGCGCCAGCAGCTTAGGAGGGCAGAGGAACTATGGCTACACCTTC. Protein: CASSLGGQRNYGYTF.

This rearrangement joins TRBV4-3 to TRBJ1-5; 8 bases fit TRBD1. Looked up from germline, CDR1 is LGHNA and CDR2 is YSLEER. CDR3 length: 14 residues. V lost 2 bases, J lost 5 bases, and 2 bases stayed unmatched. In DNA, the CDR3 is TGCGCCAGCAGCCAACAACAGGGGGATCAGCCCCAGCATTTT. Translation: CASSQQQGDQPQHF.

The chain carries TRBV15 and TRBJ2-5; weak D call: TRBD2 (5 bases). The V end was cut by 4 bases, the J end by 2 bases, with 8 bases between. CDR3 length: 13 residues. Germline V gives CDR1 LNHNV, CDR2 YYDKDF (reference sequence). CDR3 amino acids: CATSTTGQETQYF. In DNA, the CDR3 is TGTGCCACCAGCACGACGGGACAAGAGACCCAGTACTTC. Full variable domain (outside the CDR3, taken from reference TRBV15 and TRBJ2-5): DAMVIQNPRYQVTQFGKPVTLSCSQTLNHNVMYWYQQKSSQAPKLLFHYYDKDFNNEADTPDNFQSRRPNTSFCFLDIRSPGLGDTAMYLCATSTTGQETQYFGPGTRLLVL.

The chain combines TRBV11-3 with TRBJ2-5; D may be TRBD2 (7 bases). V shed 2 bases and J shed 4 bases, with 20 bases lying between them. This CDR3 region has 17 residues. Germline-derived CDR1 and CDR2 are SGHNT and YENEEA. The CDR3 bases are TGTGCCAGCAGCTTAAGCGGCGGCGCGGGGGCGCGAGAGACCCAGTACTTC. Residues: CASSLSGGAGARETQYF.

This clone is a singleton in its sample. This chain connects TRBV5-4 to TRBJ2-5, with TRBD2 matching over 9 bases. The trim removed 7 bases at V and 3 bases at J, leaving 16 bases unmatched. The CDR3 spans 17 residues. Germline CDR1 SGHNT, CDR2 YYREEE (reference sequence). CDR3 sequence (DNA): TGTGCCAGCGCTGAAATCCCGGGACTAGCAGATAAAGAGACCCAGTACTTC. This translates into CASAEIPGLADKETQYF.

On this clone itself: The same CDR3 can be traced to other DNA sequences in this sample. The chain has TRBV11-1 and TRBJ2-3; D might be TRBD2 (6 bases). The CDR3 spans 14 residues. Trimming shortened V by 3 bases and J by 2 bases, and 9 bases separated the two germline ends. Germline CDR1 SGHAT, CDR2 FQDESV (reference sequence). The CDR3 reads CASSLGLNTDTQYF. CDR3 in DNA: TGTGCCAGCAGCTTGGGACTCAACACAGATACGCAGTATTTT.

The chain uses TRBV12-3 or TRBV12-4 and TRBJ2-5; tentative D call: TRBD1 (7 bases). V was pared by 6 bases and J by 5 bases, with 13 bases between. The CDR3 is made up of 13 amino acids. Here the CDR3 reads CASSTTGRETQYF. In DNA form, the CDR3 reads TGTGCCAGCAGCACGACAGGGAGGGAGACCCAGTACTTC.